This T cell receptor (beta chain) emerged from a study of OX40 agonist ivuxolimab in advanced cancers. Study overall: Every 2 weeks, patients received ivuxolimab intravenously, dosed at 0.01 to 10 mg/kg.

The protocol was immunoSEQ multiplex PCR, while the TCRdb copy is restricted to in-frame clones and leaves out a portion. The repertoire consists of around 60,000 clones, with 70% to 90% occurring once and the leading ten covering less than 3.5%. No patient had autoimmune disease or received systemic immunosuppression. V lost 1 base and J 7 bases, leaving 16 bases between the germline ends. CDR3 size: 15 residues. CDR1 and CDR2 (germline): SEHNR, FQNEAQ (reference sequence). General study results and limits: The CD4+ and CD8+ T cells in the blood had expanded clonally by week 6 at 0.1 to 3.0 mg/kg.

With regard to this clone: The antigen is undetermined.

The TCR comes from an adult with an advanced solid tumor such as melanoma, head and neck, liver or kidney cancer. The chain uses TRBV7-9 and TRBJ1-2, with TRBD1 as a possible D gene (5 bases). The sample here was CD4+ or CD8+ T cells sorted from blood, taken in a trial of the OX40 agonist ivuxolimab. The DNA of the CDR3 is TGTGCCAGCAGCTTAGGGGGGAAGGTATTGAGTGGCTACACCTTC. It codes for CASSLGGKVLSGYTF.